This passage covers 28 T cell receptor beta chains from one sample sequenced in a study of blood T cell repertoires in COVID-19. This table comes from immunoSEQ multiplex PCR, and its TCRdb copy is limited to in-frame clones, with some not included. Of 140,000 to 150,000 clones listed, 80% to 90% are singletons. The sequencing sample was made of peripheral blood. The receptors originated from a man in his fifties or sixties with active or convalescent COVID-19.

This chain's CDR3 is CASSRRTGGFTEAFF. The CDR3 DNA sequence: TGTGCCAGCAGTCGCCGGACAGGGGGCTTCACTGAAGCTTTCTTT. The chain joins TRBV27 to TRBJ1-1; 11 bases fit TRBD1. The ends lost 5 bases at V and 4 bases at J; junction bases unmatched: 6. The CDR3 length is 15 residues. Germline V gene sequence: CDR1 MNHEY, CDR2 SMNVEV (reference sequence).

The chain has TRBV30 and TRBJ2-7; 12 nucleotides match TRBD1. The trim removed 3 bases at V and 7 bases at J, leaving 4 bases unmatched. Germline assignment: CDR1 GTSNPN and CDR2 SVGIG (reference sequence). CDR3 length equals 13 residues. The CDR3: CAWRGQGAPEQYF. Written as DNA, the CDR3 is TGTGCCTGGAGGGGACAGGGGGCGCCGGAGCAGTACTTC.

V gene TRBV25-1 combines with J gene TRBJ2-1; possible D gene TRBD2, 6 bases. Trimming removed 1 base at V and 9 bases at J, with 10 bases between. This CDR3 region has 13 residues. CDR1 is MGHDK, CDR2 SYGVNS, per germline. The DNA for the CDR3 is TGTGCCAGCAGTGAATCGGGACTTAGTGAGCAGTTCTTC. Translating gives CASSESGLSEQFF.

J is TRBJ1-3 and V is TRBV5-1; D possibly corresponds to TRBD1 (6 bases). The CDR3 length is 16 residues. V was pared by 4 bases and J by 0 bases, with 14 bases between. The germline V gene has CDR1 SGHRS and CDR2 YFSETQ. DNA of the CDR3: TGCGCCAGCAGCCCCAGGGGCTTCCTCTCTGGAAACACCATATATTTT. Its protein product is CASSPRGFLSGNTIYF.

The chain uses TRBV2 and TRBJ1-2, with a tentative D call TRBD1 (5 bases). Germline V gene lookup returns CDR1 SNHLY and CDR2 FYNNEI. The CDR3 has 16 amino acids. V shed 8 bases and J shed 5 bases, with 24 bases lying between them. As DNA, the CDR3 is TGTGCCAGCCTACAAGGGGCAGGGTCCCAAGTATATGGCTACACCTTC. Encoded protein: CASLQGAGSQVYGYTF.

V is TRBV5-1 and J is TRBJ1-2, with 8 nucleotides matching TRBD1. V lost 3 bases and J lost 2; bases outside the gene matches: 3. Germline V lookup: CDR1 SGHRS, CDR2 YFSETQ. CDR3 length: 14 residues. CDR3 bases: TGCGCCAGCAGCTCGCACAGGGGGAACTATGGCTACACCTTC. It is translated as CASSSHRGNYGYTF.

The chain employs TRBV30 and TRBJ1-4; D not resolved. The CDR3 spans 14 residues. The V gene's germline CDR1 is GTSNPN and CDR2 SVGIG (reference sequence). The V gene lost 3 bases and the J gene lost 7 bases, with 15 bases spanning the gap. The CDR3 sequence: CAWSAGFSGEKLFF. CDR3 nucleotide sequence: TGTGCCTGGAGCGCGGGATTTAGTGGTGAAAAACTGTTTTTT.

This clone was detected a few times. The chain carries TRBV2 and TRBJ2-2, with D tentatively TRBD2 (5 bases). The CDR3 sequence is 13 residues long. V was pared by 4 bases and J by 5 bases, with 8 bases between. Per the germline V gene, CDR1 is SNHLY and CDR2 is FYNNEI. CDR3 DNA sequence: TGTGCCAGCAGTGTCGGGGAAACCGGGGAGCTGTTTTTT. It is translated as CASSVGETGELFF.

J is TRBJ2-7 and V is TRBV27; 8 nucleotides match TRBD1. CDR1 MNHEY and CDR2 SMNVEV come from the germline V gene (reference sequence). This CDR3 has 13 residues. The V segment lost 2 bases and the J segment 7 bases; nucleotides outside the gene matches: 4. DNA of the CDR3: TGTGCCAGCAGTTTAGGACAGGGTAGTGAGCAGTACTTC. This codes for CASSLGQGSEQYF.

The chain links TRBV4-1 to TRBJ2-5; 9 nucleotides agree with TRBD1. V was pared by 5 bases and J by 4 bases, with 5 bases of the junction left unmatched. The CDR3 is 14 amino acids. Per the germline V gene, CDR1 is MGHRA and CDR2 is YSYEKL. The CDR3 here is CASSKGQGLETQYF. The CDR3 nucleotides read TGCGCCAGCAGCAAGGGACAGGGCCTAGAGACCCAGTACTTC.

The chain carries TRBV5-1 and TRBJ2-1, with TRBD2 matching over 7 bases. V was pared by 5 bases and J by 2 bases, with 7 bases of the junction left unmatched. The CDR3 loop spans 15 amino acids. Per the germline V gene, CDR1 is SGHRS and CDR2 is YFSETQ. The CDR3: CASSRVAGAYNEQFF. DNA of the CDR3: TGCGCCAGCAGTCGCGTGGCGGGGGCCTACAATGAGCAGTTCTTC.

The chain combines TRBV28 with TRBJ1-5; D unresolved. With 2 bases removed from V and 1 base from J, the gap between germline ends came to 9 bases. This CDR3 has 15 residues. Germline lookup yields CDR1 MDHEN and CDR2 SYDVKM. Written as DNA, the CDR3 is TGTGCCAGCAGTTTACCCCGCGGGAGCAATCAGCCCCAGCATTTT. It specifies CASSLPRGSNQPQHF.

This chain uses TRBV7-2 with TRBJ2-3; possible D gene TRBD2, 5 bases. The V end was cut by 2 bases, the J end by 0 bases, with 15 bases between. This CDR3 spans 17 amino acids. Germline V gives CDR1 SGHTA, CDR2 FQGNSA. The CDR3, as DNA: TGTGCCAGCAGCTTATTTTCCCAGGAGGCTAGCACAGATACGCAGTATTTT. This translates into CASSLFSQEASTDTQYF.

This CDR3 is CASSFPHRGPNYGYTF. In nucleotides, the CDR3 is TGTGCCAGCAGCTTTCCCCACAGGGGCCCTAACTATGGCTACACCTTC. The V gene is TRBV11-2, the J gene TRBJ1-2; 7 bases align to TRBD1. Germline lookup yields CDR1 SGHAT and CDR2 FQNNGV. The length of the CDR3 is 16 residues. Trimming at V came to 3 bases and at J to 0 bases, leaving 7 bases not matched to a gene.

This sequence joins TRBV2 and TRBJ2-5, with D maybe TRBD2 (7 bases). V lost 6 bases, J lost 6 bases, and 11 bases lay in between. In germline, CDR1 is SNHLY, CDR2 FYNNEI. This CDR3 is 12 amino acids long. In nucleotides, the CDR3 is TGTGCCAGCAGAGGGGGGGCCAAGACCCAGTACTTC. Translating gives CASRGGAKTQYF.

The chain joins TRBV11-3 to TRBJ2-7; the match to TRBD2 covers 13 bases. From germline, CDR1 is SGHNT and CDR2 YENEEA. The trim removed 5 bases at V and 4 bases at J, leaving 8 bases unmatched. The CDR3 runs 16 residues. DNA for the CDR3: TGTGCCAGCAGCCGTGGACTAGCGGGAGACCTATACGAGCAGTACGTC. This codes for CASSRGLAGDLYEQYV.

The chain recombines TRBV12-3 or TRBV12-4 with TRBJ1-1; D uncertain. This CDR3 has 11 amino acids. The V end was cut by 2 bases, the J end by 8 bases, with 6 bases between. The DNA for the CDR3 is TGTGCCAGCAGTTTACTCCGGGAAGCTTTCTTT. It codes for CASSLLREAFF.

The V call is TRBV12-3 or TRBV12-4, the J call TRBJ1-3, with TRBD1 identical over 8 bases. Trimming at V came to 11 bases and at J to 8 bases, leaving 11 bases not matched to a gene. The CDR3 extends over 13 amino acids. The CDR3 here is CAARTGQADTIYF. The CDR3 DNA reads TGTGCCGCACGAACGGGACAGGCCGACACCATATATTTT.

This chain connects TRBV6-5 to TRBJ2-5; TRBD1 agrees at 7 bases. Germline values: CDR1 MNHEY, CDR2 SVGAGI. J gave up 4 bases and V 6 bases, and 5 bases lay outside the gene matches. The CDR3 spans 13 residues. CDR3 nucleotide sequence: TGTGCCAGCAGCGGGACAGATCGAGAGACCCAGTACTTC. This translates into CASSGTDRETQYF.

The V call is TRBV2, the J call TRBJ1-2, with D perhaps TRBD1 (5 bases). Germline assignment: CDR1 SNHLY and CDR2 FYNNEI. The CDR3 has 14 amino acids. The V and J ends lost 4 bases and 0 bases respectively, with 9 bases between them. CDR3 coding DNA: TGTGCCAGCAGTGGGGAGGGGCCTAACTATGGCTACACCTTC. This sequence encodes CASSGEGPNYGYTF.

The rearrangement links TRBV30 to TRBJ1-3, with 9 bases lining up with TRBD1. Germline assignment: CDR1 GTSNPN and CDR2 SVGIG (reference sequence). The CDR3 is 15 amino acids. Germline trimming cut 5 bases from V and 1 base from J; bases unmatched to any gene: 6. The CDR3 DNA follows: TGTGCCTGGGCGACAGGGGGATATTCTGGAAACACCATATATTTT. Translation: CAWATGGYSGNTIYF.

The J gene is TRBJ2-5, the V gene TRBV6-6; 7 bases agree with TRBD2. Germline lookup yields CDR1 MNHNY and CDR2 SVGAGI (reference sequence). There are 16 residues in the CDR3. The J segment lost 0 bases and the V segment lost 4 bases, leaving 8 bases of the junction unmatched. CDR3 in DNA: TGTGCCAGCAGTTTTCTAGCGGCGACGTACCAAGAGACCCAGTACTTC. The encoded protein is CASSFLAATYQETQYF.

The table lists this clone with a count of one. J is TRBJ2-7 and V is TRBV30; a possible D gene is TRBD1 (6 bases). V was pared by 0 bases and J by 3 bases, with 12 bases between. This CDR3 is built from 14 residues. Looked up from germline, CDR1 is GTSNPN and CDR2 is SVGIG (reference sequence). CDR3 amino acids: CAWSVGGQNYEQYV. CDR3 nucleotides: TGTGCCTGGAGTGTAGGAGGACAGAACTACGAGCAGTACGTC.

The rearrangement uses TRBV19 and TRBJ1-1; 10 bases are a match to TRBD1. Losses at the gene ends were 5 bases for V and 11 bases for J; bases not matched to a gene: 8. Germline lookup yields CDR1 LNHDA and CDR2 SQIVND (reference sequence). The length of the CDR3 is 13 residues. Here the CDR3 reads CASSPKTGGLAFF. The CDR3 nucleotides are TGTGCCAGTAGTCCCAAGACAGGGGGCTTGGCTTTCTTT.

This chain uses TRBV19 with TRBJ1-5; 9 positions match TRBD1. Losses at the gene ends were 3 bases for V and 5 bases for J; bases not matched to a gene: 2. The CDR3 totals 14 residues. CDR1 is LNHDA and CDR2 is SQIVND in the germline V gene (reference sequence). The CDR3 here is CASSIRTGDQPQHF. The CDR3 DNA sequence: TGTGCCAGTAGTATTCGGACAGGGGATCAGCCCCAGCATTTT.

This clone appeared once. This chain uses TRBV7-2 with TRBJ1-4; D is unclear. This CDR3 has 15 residues. The germline CDR1 and CDR2 sequences are SGHTA and FQGNSA. The V and J ends lost 5 bases and 4 bases respectively, with 14 bases between them. CDR3 region: CASSLGRTINEKLFF. In DNA, the CDR3 is TGTGCCAGCAGCCTCGGACGGACTATTAATGAAAAACTGTTTTTT.

This chain uses TRBV7-2 with TRBJ2-3; 7 nucleotides match TRBD2. CDR1 is SGHTA and CDR2 is FQGNSA in the germline V gene. Trimming cost V 4 bases and J 3 bases; bases outside gene matches: 7. The CDR3 contains 15 residues. This CDR3 is CASSSTGGRTDTQYF. The DNA for the CDR3 is TGTGCCAGCAGCTCTACGGGGGGTAGAACAGATACGCAGTATTTT.

This clone was seen a handful of times. The chain has TRBV27 and TRBJ2-2; D remains unclear. CDR3 length: 13 residues. Deletions cut 3 bases from V and 3 bases from J, with 5 bases between. Germline assignment: CDR1 MNHEY and CDR2 SMNVEV (reference sequence). The CDR3 DNA reads as TGTGCCAGCAGTTTCCGGGACACCGGGGAGCTGTTTTTT. Its protein is CASSFRDTGELFF.